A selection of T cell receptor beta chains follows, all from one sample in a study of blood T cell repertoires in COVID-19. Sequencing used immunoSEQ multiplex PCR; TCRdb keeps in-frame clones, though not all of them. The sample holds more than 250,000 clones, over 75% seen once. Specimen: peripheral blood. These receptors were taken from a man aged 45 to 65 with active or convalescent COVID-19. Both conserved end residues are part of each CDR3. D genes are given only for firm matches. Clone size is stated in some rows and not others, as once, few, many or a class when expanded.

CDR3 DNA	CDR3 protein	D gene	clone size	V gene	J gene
TGTGCCAGCAGCTCCGGCGGGGGGGCCTTGGATGAGCAGTTCTTC	CASSSGGGALDEQFF	TRBD2	-	TRBV6-5	TRBJ2-1
TGTGCCAGCAGTCCGCGGGCGATCCATAACACACAGTTAGGGGGCGATCAGCCCCAGCATTTT	CASSPRAIHNTQLGGDQPQHF	TRBD1	-	TRBV6-2/TRBV6-3	TRBJ1-5
TGTGCCAGCAGCGTGGACAGGGGAGAGGAAAACATTCAGTACTTC	CASSVDRGEENIQYF	TRBD1	-	TRBV5-5	TRBJ2-4
TGCAGCGTGACAGGGGGTCAACGCTATGGCTACACCTTC	CSVTGGQRYGYTF	TRBD1	-	TRBV29-1	TRBJ1-2
TGTGCCAGCAGTTACTCCTACTCCTACGAGCAGTACTTC	CASSYSYSYEQYF	-	-	TRBV6-2/TRBV6-3	TRBJ2-7
TGTGCCAGCAGCCTAGGGACAGGGGGCGCCATTACCGGGGAGCTGTTTTTT	CASSLGTGGAITGELFF	TRBD1	few	TRBV3-1/TRBV3-2	TRBJ2-2
TGTGCCAGCAGCTCCGATAGCGGGGGTCCTAATACGCAGTATTTT	CASSSDSGGPNTQYF	TRBD2	-	TRBV7-3	TRBJ2-3
TGTGCCAGCAGTCCACAGGGACACGAGACCCAGTACTTC	CASSPQGHETQYF	-	-	TRBV14	TRBJ2-5
TGTGCCAGCAGTTTTGGGGGGTCGGATGGCTACACCTTC	CASSFGGSDGYTF	-	few	TRBV28	TRBJ1-2
TGTGCCAGCAGCCCCGACAGGTTCGCTGGAAACACCATATATTTT	CASSPDRFAGNTIYF	-	-	TRBV6-5	TRBJ1-3
TGTGCCAGCAGTATGCCCGGGGGGAACAGAGATACGCAGTATTTT	CASSMPGGNRDTQYF	TRBD2	-	TRBV28	TRBJ2-3
TGCGCCAGCAGCCAAGAGTGGAAAGGGGCCGGTGGGGACTATGGCTACACCTTC	CASSQEWKGAGGDYGYTF	-	-	TRBV4-3	TRBJ1-2
TGTGCCAGCACCCGGAGCGGGAGCACAGATACGCAGTATTTT	CASTRSGSTDTQYF	-	-	TRBV6-6	TRBJ2-3
TGTGCCAGCATCTATAGCGGGAGAGGGTCCTACGAGCAGTACTTC	CASIYSGRGSYEQYF	TRBD2	once	TRBV28	TRBJ2-7
TGTGCCAGCAGCTTAGCTCCGACAGTTAACTATGGCTACACCTTC	CASSLAPTVNYGYTF	-	few	TRBV7-2	TRBJ1-2
TGTGCCAGCAGCCAGGAGGGCGAGAACACTGAAGCTTTCTTT	CASSQEGENTEAFF	-	-	TRBV3-1/TRBV3-2	TRBJ1-1
TGTGCCAGCAGCTGGACTAGCGGGGGATCCTACGAGCAGTACTTC	CASSWTSGGSYEQYF	TRBD2	-	TRBV7-8	TRBJ2-7
TGTGCCAGCAGCATCGCTACGTACACAGATACGCAGTATTTT	CASSIATYTDTQYF	-	-	TRBV28	TRBJ2-3
TGTGCCAGCAGTTTATTCCGGGAGGGCAATCAGCCCCAGCATTTT	CASSLFREGNQPQHF	-	-	TRBV28	TRBJ1-5
TGTGCCAGCAGTCCTTCAGGGGGTGAAAAACTGTTTTTT	CASSPSGGEKLFF	TRBD1	-	TRBV25-1	TRBJ1-4
TGTGCCAGCAGTTACTTACTATATCAACCTAACTATGGCTACACCTTC	CASSYLLYQPNYGYTF	-	-	TRBV6-2/TRBV6-3	TRBJ1-2
TGCGCCAGCAGCCAAGAACTGATCACTAACTATGGCTACACCTTC	CASSQELITNYGYTF	-	-	TRBV4-3	TRBJ1-2
TGTGCCAGCAGCCCTAACAGGGAACCCTCCGCTGAAGCTTTCTTT	CASSPNREPSAEAFF	-	-	TRBV7-8	TRBJ1-1
TGTGCCAGCAGCTTCGCGGGTGGCTATGGCTACACCTTC	CASSFAGGYGYTF	-	-	TRBV11-1	TRBJ1-2
TGTGCCAGCAGTTACGGGACAGGGCACTCACCCCTCCACTTT	CASSYGTGHSPLHF	TRBD1	-	TRBV6-6	TRBJ1-6
TGTGCCAGCAGTGTAGACATTACCTATAGCAATCAGCCCCAGCATTTT	CASSVDITYSNQPQHF	-	once	TRBV2	TRBJ1-5
TGTGCCACCAGTAGACAGTTCACCGGGGAGCTGTTTTTT	CATSRQFTGELFF	-	-	TRBV24-1	TRBJ2-2
TGTGCCAGCAATAACCCGGGACACAGAGAAGCTTTCTTT	CASNNPGHREAFF	-	-	TRBV28	TRBJ1-1
TGTGCCACCAGTGATTTAGGAGGGGATCAGCCCCAGCATTTT	CATSDLGGDQPQHF	-	-	TRBV24-1	TRBJ1-5
TGTGCCAGCAGCGTTACGACCGATCCCGGGACAGTCAATCAGCCCCAGCATTTT	CASSVTTDPGTVNQPQHF	TRBD1	-	TRBV7-3	TRBJ1-5
TGTGCCACCAGTGATCGAGGGTTTGGCTACACCTTC	CATSDRGFGYTF	-	-	TRBV24-1	TRBJ1-2
TGTGCCAGCAAACATGGACAGGGTTTCGTTCAGCCCCAGCATTTT	CASKHGQGFVQPQHF	TRBD1	-	TRBV6-6	TRBJ1-5
TGTGCCAGCAGTGAAATGAGGGAGTCTGTATACGAGCAGTACTTC	CASSEMRESVYEQYF	-	-	TRBV6-1	TRBJ2-7
TGTGCCAGCAGCCAAGGCCTAGCGGGAGTATTCTACAATGAGCAGTTCTTC	CASSQGLAGVFYNEQFF	TRBD2	-	TRBV4-2	TRBJ2-1
TGTGCCAGCAGCCTCGGGGTGGGAGGGGCCTACGAGCAGTACTTC	CASSLGVGGAYEQYF	TRBD2	-	TRBV9	TRBJ2-7
TGCGCCAGCAGCCAAGATCGAAGGACAGGGGTTGGCTACACCTTC	CASSQDRRTGVGYTF	TRBD1	few	TRBV4-3	TRBJ1-2
TGTGCCAGCAGTCCACTAGCGTCAAGCTCCTACAATGAGCAGTTCTTC	CASSPLASSSYNEQFF	TRBD2	-	TRBV28	TRBJ2-1
TGTGCCACCAGCAGAGATCTTAGCGGCTCCTACGAGCAGTACTTC	CATSRDLSGSYEQYF	-	-	TRBV15	TRBJ2-7
TGTGCCAGCAGCTTTGGGAGAGCACCCGGGGAGCTGTTTTTT	CASSFGRAPGELFF	-	-	TRBV7-8	TRBJ2-2
TGTGCCAGCAGTTTAGCAGGGGCAAAAGGCGAGCAGTACTTC	CASSLAGAKGEQYF	-	-	TRBV28	TRBJ2-7
TGTGCCAGCAGCGTAGCTTCCCGACAGGGTGATGAGCAGTTCTTC	CASSVASRQGDEQFF	TRBD1	-	TRBV9	TRBJ2-1
TGCGCCAGCAGCTATAATCCCGGGACTGGGGACAATGAGCAGTTCTTC	CASSYNPGTGDNEQFF	-	once	TRBV5-1	TRBJ2-1
TGCGCCAGCAGTGACACCGGGACATCAGAGATTCTCCTTTCCTACGAGCAGTACTTC	CASSDTGTSEILLSYEQYF	-	-	TRBV10-1	TRBJ2-7
TGTGCCAGCAGCCAATTACTAGCGGGGGAATACAATGAGCAGTTCTTC	CASSQLLAGEYNEQFF	TRBD2	-	TRBV3-1/TRBV3-2	TRBJ2-1
TGTGCCTGGAGGGGGCTCGTATACACCGGGGAGCTGTTTTTT	CAWRGLVYTGELFF	-	-	TRBV30	TRBJ2-2
TGTGCCAGCAGTGACCGACAGACTAATTCACCCCTCCACTTT	CASSDRQTNSPLHF	-	-	TRBV6-1	TRBJ1-6
TGCGCCAGCAGCTTGGGACTAGCGGGAGGTAGCGAGCAGTACTTC	CASSLGLAGGSEQYF	TRBD2	-	TRBV5-1	TRBJ2-7
TGCGCCAGCAGCGCCACCGGACAGAACTATGGCTACACCTTC	CASSATGQNYGYTF	-	once	TRBV5-1	TRBJ1-2
TGTGCCAGCAGCTCTACGGGACAGGGGTTAAGGTCTGAAGCTTTCTTT	CASSSTGQGLRSEAFF	TRBD1	-	TRBV6-2/TRBV6-3	TRBJ1-1
TGCGCCAGCTCCTGGACAGGGGGCAATGAAAAACTGTTTTTT	CASSWTGGNEKLFF	TRBD1	-	TRBV5-1	TRBJ1-4
TGTGCCAGCAGCGTAGCGCCGGGGGGCGGCGATGAGCAGTTCTTC	CASSVAPGGGDEQFF	-	-	TRBV9	TRBJ2-1
TGTGCCAGCAGCTTAGATATACAGGCAACTAATGAAAAACTGTTTTTT	CASSLDIQATNEKLFF	-	-	TRBV7-2	TRBJ1-4
TGTGCCAGCAGTTTAAGGAGGGCATTATACGAGCAGTACTTC	CASSLRRALYEQYF	-	-	TRBV28	TRBJ2-7